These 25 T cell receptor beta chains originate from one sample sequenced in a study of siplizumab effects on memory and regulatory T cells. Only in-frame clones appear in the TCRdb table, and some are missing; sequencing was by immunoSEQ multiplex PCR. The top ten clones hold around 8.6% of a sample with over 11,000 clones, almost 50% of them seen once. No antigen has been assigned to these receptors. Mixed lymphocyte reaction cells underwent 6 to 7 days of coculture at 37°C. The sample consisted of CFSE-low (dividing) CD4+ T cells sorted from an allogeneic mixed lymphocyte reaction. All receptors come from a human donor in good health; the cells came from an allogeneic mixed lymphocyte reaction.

This CDR3 reads CASSPHLAPKLYNEQFF. The DNA for the CDR3 is TGTGCCAGCTCACCACATCTAGCGCCGAAGTTATACAATGAGCAGTTCTTC. This chain links TRBV18 with TRBJ2-1, with TRBD2 as a possible D gene (6 bases). Germline lookup yields CDR1 KGHSH and CDR2 LQKENI. This CDR3 is built from 17 residues. Trimming cost V 1 base and J 4 bases, with 17 bases left between them.

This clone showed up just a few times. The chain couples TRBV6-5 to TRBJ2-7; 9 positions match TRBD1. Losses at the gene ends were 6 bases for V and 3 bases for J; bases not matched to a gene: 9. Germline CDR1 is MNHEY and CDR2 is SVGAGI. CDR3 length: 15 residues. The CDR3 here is CASRSPGTGRYEQYF. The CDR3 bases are TGTGCCAGCAGGTCGCCCGGGACAGGGCGCTACGAGCAGTACTTC.

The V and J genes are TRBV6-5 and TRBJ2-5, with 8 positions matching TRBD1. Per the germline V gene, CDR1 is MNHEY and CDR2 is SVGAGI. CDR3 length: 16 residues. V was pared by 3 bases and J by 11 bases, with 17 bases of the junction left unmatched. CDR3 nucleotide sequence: TGTGCCAGCAGTTATCGGAGGGACAGGCGGACCGGAGAGCAGTACTTC. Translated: CASSYRRDRRTGEQYF.

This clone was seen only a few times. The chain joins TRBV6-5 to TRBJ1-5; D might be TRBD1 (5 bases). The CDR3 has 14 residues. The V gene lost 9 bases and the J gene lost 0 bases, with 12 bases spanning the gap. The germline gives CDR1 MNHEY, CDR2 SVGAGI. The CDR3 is CASRTFPSNQPQHF. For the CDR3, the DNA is TGTGCCAGTAGGACATTCCCTAGCAATCAGCCCCAGCATTTT.

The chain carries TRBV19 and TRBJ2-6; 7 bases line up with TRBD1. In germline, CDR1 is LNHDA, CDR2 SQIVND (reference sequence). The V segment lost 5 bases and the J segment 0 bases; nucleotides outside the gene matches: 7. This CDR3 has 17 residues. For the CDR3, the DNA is TGTGCCAGTAGTCCCCGGACAGGAACCTCTGGGGCCAACGTCCTGACTTTC. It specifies CASSPRTGTSGANVLTF.

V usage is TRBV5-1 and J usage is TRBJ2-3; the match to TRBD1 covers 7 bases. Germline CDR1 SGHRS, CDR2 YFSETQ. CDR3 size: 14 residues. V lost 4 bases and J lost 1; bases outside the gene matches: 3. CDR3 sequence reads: CASSPGQGTDTQYF. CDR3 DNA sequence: TGCGCCAGCAGCCCAGGACAGGGCACAGATACGCAGTATTTT.

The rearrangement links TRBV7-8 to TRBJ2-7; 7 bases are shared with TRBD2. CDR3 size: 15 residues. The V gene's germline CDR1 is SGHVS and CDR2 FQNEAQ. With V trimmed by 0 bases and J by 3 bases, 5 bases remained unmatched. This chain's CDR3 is CASSLALRGSYEQYF. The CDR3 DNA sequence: TGTGCCAGCAGCTTAGCGTTGCGGGGGAGCTACGAGCAGTACTTC.

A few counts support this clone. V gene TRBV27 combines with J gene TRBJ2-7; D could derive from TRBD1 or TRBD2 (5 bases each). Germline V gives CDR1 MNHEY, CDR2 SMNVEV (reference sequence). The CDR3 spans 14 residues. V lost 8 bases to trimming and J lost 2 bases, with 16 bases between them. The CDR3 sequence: CASCIRGPTYEQYF. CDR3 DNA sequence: TGTGCCAGCTGCATCCGGGGCCCTACCTACGAGCAGTACTTC.

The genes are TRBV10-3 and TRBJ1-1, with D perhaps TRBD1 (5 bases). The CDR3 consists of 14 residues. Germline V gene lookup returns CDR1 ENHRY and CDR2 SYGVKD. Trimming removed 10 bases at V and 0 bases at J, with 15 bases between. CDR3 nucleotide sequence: TGTGCCACCGCAGGGTATCTCATGAACACTGAAGCTTTCTTT. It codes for CATAGYLMNTEAFF.

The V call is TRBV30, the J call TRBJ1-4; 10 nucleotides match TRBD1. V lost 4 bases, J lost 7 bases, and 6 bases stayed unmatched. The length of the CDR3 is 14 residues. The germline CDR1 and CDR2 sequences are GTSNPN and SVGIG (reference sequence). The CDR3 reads CAWNRQGASEKLFF. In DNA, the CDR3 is TGTGCCTGGAATAGACAGGGGGCTAGTGAAAAACTGTTTTTT. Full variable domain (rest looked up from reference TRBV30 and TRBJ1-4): SQTIHQWPATLVQPVGSPLSLECTVEGTSNPNLYWYRQAAGRGLQLLFYSVGIGQISSEVPQNLSASRPQDRQFILSSKKLLLSDSGFYLCAWNRQGASEKLFFGSGTQLSVL.

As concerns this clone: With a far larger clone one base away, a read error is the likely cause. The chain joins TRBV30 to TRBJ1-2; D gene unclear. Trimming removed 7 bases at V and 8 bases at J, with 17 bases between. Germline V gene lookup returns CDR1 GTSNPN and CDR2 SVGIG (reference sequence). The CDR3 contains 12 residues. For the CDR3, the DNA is TGTGCCTCCCACCCGGGGATCAAGGGCTACACCTTC. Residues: CASHPGIKGYTF.

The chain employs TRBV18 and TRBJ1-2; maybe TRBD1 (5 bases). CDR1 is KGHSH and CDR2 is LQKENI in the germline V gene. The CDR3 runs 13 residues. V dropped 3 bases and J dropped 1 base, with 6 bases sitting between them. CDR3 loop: CASSPDINYGYTF. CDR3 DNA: TGTGCCAGCTCACCGGACATTAACTATGGCTACACCTTC. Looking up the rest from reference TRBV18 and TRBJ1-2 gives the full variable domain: NAGVMQNPRHLVRRRGQEARLRCSPMKGHSHVYWYRQLPEEGLKFMVYLQKENIIDESGMPKERFSAEFPKEGPSILRIQQVVRGDSAAYFCASSPDINYGYTFGSGTRLTVV.

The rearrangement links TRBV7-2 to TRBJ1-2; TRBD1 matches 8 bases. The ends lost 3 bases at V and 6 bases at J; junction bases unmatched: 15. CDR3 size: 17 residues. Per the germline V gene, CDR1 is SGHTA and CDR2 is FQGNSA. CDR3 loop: CASSFQAGTGTADGYTF. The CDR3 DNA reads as TGTGCCAGCAGCTTCCAAGCCGGGACAGGTACAGCAGATGGCTACACCTTC.

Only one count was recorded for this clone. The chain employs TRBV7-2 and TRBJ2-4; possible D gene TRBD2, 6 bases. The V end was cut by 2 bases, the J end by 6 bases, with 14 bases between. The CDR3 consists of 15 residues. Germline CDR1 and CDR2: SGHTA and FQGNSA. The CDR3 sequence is CASSLKEGTRNIQYF. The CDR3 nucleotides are TGTGCCAGCAGCTTAAAGGAGGGGACCAGAAACATTCAGTACTTC.

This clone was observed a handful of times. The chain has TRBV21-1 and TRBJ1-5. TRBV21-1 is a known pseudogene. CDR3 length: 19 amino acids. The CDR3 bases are TGTGCCAGCAGCAGGGGTTGTGAGGGGTGGGCTTATAGCAATCAGCCCCAGCATTTT. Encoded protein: CASSRGCEGWAYSNQPQHF.

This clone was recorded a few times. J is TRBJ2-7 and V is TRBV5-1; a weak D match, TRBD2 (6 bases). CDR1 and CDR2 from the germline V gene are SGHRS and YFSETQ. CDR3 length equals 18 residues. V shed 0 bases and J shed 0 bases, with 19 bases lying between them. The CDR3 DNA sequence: TGCGCCAGCAGCTTGGCCAAAACGGGTGGACTATTCTCCTACGAGCAGTACTTC. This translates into CASSLAKTGGLFSYEQYF.

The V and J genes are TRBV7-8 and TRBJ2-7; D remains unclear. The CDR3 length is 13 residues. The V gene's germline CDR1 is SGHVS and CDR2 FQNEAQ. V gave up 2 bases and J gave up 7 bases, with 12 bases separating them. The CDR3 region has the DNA TGTGCCAGCAGCTTAAGTGGGTCCGCGGAGCAGTACTTC. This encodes CASSLSGSAEQYF.

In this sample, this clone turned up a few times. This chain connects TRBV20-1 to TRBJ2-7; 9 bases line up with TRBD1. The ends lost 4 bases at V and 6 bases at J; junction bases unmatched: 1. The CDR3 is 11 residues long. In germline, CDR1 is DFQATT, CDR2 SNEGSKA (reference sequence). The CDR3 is CSAKQGAEQYF. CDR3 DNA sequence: TGCAGTGCTAAACAGGGGGCCGAGCAGTACTTC.

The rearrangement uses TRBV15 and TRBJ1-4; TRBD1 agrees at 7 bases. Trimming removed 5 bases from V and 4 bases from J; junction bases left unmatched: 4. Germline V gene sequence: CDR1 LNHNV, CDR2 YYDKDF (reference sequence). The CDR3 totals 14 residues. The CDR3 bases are TGTGCCACCAGCGGACGACAGGGTAATGAAAAACTGTTTTTT. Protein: CATSGRQGNEKLFF.

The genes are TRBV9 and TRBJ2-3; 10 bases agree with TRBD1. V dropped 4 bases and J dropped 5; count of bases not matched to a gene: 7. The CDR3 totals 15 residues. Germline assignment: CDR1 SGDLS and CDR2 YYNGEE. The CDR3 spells CASSRTGGREDTQYF. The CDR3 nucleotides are TGTGCCAGCAGCCGGACAGGGGGTCGAGAAGATACGCAGTATTTT.

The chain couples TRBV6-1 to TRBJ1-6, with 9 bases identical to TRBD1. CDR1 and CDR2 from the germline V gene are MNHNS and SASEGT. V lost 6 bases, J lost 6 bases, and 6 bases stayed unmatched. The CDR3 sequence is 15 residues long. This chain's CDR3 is CASRAGQGSNSPLHF. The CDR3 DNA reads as TGTGCCAGCAGGGCGGGACAGGGCAGTAATTCACCCCTCCACTTT.

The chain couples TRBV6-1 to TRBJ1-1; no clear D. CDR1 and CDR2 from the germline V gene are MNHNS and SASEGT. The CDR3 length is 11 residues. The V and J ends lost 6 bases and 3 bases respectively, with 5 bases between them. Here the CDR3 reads CASRRYTEAFF. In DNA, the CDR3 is TGTGCCAGCAGGAGGTACACTGAAGCTTTCTTT.

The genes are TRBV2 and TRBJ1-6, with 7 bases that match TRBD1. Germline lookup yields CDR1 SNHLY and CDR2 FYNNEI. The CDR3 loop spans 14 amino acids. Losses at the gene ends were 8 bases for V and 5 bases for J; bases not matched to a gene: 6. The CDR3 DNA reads TGTGCCAGCGGACAGGCGATGAATAATTCACCCCTCCACTTT. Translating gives CASGQAMNNSPLHF.

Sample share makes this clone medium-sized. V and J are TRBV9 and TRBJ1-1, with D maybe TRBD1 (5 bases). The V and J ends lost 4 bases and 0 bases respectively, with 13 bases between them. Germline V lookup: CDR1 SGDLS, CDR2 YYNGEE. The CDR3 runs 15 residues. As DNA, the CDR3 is TGTGCCAGCAGCCCGGGACGGCCTATGAACACTGAAGCTTTCTTT. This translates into CASSPGRPMNTEAFF.

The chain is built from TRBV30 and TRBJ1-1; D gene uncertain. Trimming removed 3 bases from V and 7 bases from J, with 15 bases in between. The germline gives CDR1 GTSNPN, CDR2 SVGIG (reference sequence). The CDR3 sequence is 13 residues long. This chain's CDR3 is CAWRRSGRDEAFF. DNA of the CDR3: TGTGCCTGGAGAAGGTCGGGGAGGGATGAAGCTTTCTTT.